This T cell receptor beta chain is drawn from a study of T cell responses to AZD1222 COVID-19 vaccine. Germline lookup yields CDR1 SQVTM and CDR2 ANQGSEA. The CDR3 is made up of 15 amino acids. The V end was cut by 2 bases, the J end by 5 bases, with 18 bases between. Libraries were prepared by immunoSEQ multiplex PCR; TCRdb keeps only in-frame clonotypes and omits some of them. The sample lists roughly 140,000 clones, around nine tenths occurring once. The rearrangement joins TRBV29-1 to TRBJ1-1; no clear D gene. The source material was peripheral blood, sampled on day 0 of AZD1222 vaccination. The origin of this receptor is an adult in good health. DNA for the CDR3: TGCAGCGTTGAACTGTGGAGTTCCTCGGGGACTGAAGCTTTCTTT. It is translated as CSVELWSSSGTEAFF.